Following are 12 T cell receptor beta chains from one sample sequenced in a study of CD8+ T cells in alopecia areata. cDNA prepared by RNA extraction and subsequent reverse transcription served as the template for sequencing. TCRdb's copy holds only in-frame clones and misses some; the assay was immunoSEQ multiplex PCR. The table includes under 350,000 clones, roughly 64% detected once. The treatment is: oral pan-JAK inhibitor, 5-10 mg twice daily. Material: CD4+ T cells sorted from blood, obtained at week 24, from a patient treated with tofacitinib. These receptors all stem from a human donor with alopecia areata.

On this clone: Other DNA sequences from this sample encode an identical CDR3 as well. J is TRBJ2-7 and V is TRBV20-1, with a weak D call TRBD1 (6 bases). CDR1 is DFQATT and CDR2 is SNEGSKA in the germline V gene (reference sequence). The V end lost 6 bases, the J end lost 4 bases, and 10 bases lay between the germline ends. This CDR3 region has 11 residues. As DNA, the CDR3 is TGCAGTGCGAGACAGGCGTACGAGCAGTACTTC. Residues: CSARQAYEQYF.

The CDR3 spells CASSANSPLHF. The CDR3 nucleotides are TGTGCCAGCAGCGCCAATTCACCCCTCCACTTT. This chain uses TRBV7-8 with TRBJ1-6; D is undetermined. The CDR3 is made up of 11 amino acids. Germline V gene sequence: CDR1 SGHVS, CDR2 FQNEAQ. V was trimmed by 5 bases and J by 7 bases, leaving 3 bases between them.

The chain couples TRBV6-5 to TRBJ2-5, with D uncertain. V dropped 0 bases and J dropped 4 bases, with 12 bases sitting between them. The CDR3 length is 15 residues. Germline CDR1 is MNHEY and CDR2 is SVGAGI. The CDR3 DNA sequence: TGTGCCAGCAGTTACTCGCGGCTAAGGGTAGAGACCCAGTACTTC. It codes for CASSYSRLRVETQYF.

This clone was detected a few times. The chain carries TRBV10-3 and TRBJ2-5; D not certain. Germline-derived CDR1 and CDR2 are ENHRY and SYGVKD. The CDR3 contains 14 residues. V lost 0 bases and J 5 bases, leaving 10 bases between the germline ends. The CDR3 is CAISESEHRETQYF. The CDR3 region has the DNA TGTGCCATCAGTGAGTCGGAGCATAGGGAGACCCAGTACTTC.

V and J are TRBV7-2 and TRBJ1-5; TRBD1 is a possible D gene (5 bases). The CDR3 length is 15 residues. In germline, CDR1 is SGHTA, CDR2 FQGNSA. V lost 5 bases and J lost 0, with 11 bases in between. For the CDR3, the DNA is TGTGCCAGCAGCGCCAGGGCCTATAGCAATCAGCCCCAGCATTTT. This codes for CASSARAYSNQPQHF. The full variable domain, completed using reference TRBV7-2 and TRBJ1-5, is GAGVSQSPSNKVTEKGKDVELRCDPISGHTALYWYRQSLGQGLEFLIYFQGNSAPDKSGLPSDRFSAERTGGSVSTLTIQRTQQEDSAVYLCASSARAYSNQPQHFGDGTRLSIL.

The chain is built from TRBV4-1 and TRBJ2-7, with D maybe TRBD1 (5 bases). The CDR3 runs to 14 residues. Germline CDR1 MGHRA, CDR2 YSYEKL. V was shortened by 5 bases and J by 1 base, with 12 bases between the two germline ends. As DNA, the CDR3 is TGCGCCAGCAGCTCGAAACAGGATTCCTACGAGCAGTACTTC. It is translated as CASSSKQDSYEQYF.

The rearrangement uses TRBV6-1 and TRBJ2-2; either TRBD1 or TRBD2 may supply D (6 bases each). Trimming stripped 6 bases from V and 5 bases from J, with 13 bases between. Germline assignment: CDR1 MNHNS and CDR2 SASEGT. The length of the CDR3 is 14 residues. CDR3: CASSSRGGTGELFF. The CDR3 bases are TGTGCCAGCAGCTCCCGAGGGGGGACCGGGGAGCTGTTTTTT.

The rearrangement uses TRBV29-1 and TRBJ1-2; no definite D call. The CDR3 runs to 10 residues. The V end lost 1 base, the J end lost 6 bases, and 3 bases lay between the germline ends. CDR1 SQVTM and CDR2 ANQGSEA come from the germline V gene. CDR3: CSVEGNGYTF. CDR3 DNA sequence: TGCAGCGTTGAAGGGAATGGCTACACCTTC. The whole variable domain, filled in from reference TRBV29-1 and TRBJ1-2, reads SAVISQKPSRDICQRGTSLTIQCQVDSQVTMMFWYRQQPGQSLTLIATANQGSEATYESGFVIDKFPISRPNLTFSTLTVSNMSPEDSSIYLCSVEGNGYTFGSGTRLTVV.

This chain connects TRBV5-1 to TRBJ1-1; tentative D call: TRBD1 (5 bases). Trimming took 0 bases from V and 8 from J, leaving 14 bases between them. The V gene's germline CDR1 is SGHRS and CDR2 YFSETQ. This CDR3 spans 14 amino acids. For the CDR3, the DNA is TGCGCCAGCAGCTTGGAGGGGACCACGGGCGAAGCTTTCTTT. Encoded protein: CASSLEGTTGEAFF.

This clone has more than one count but fewer than ten. The rearrangement joins TRBV9 to TRBJ2-3; the D call may be TRBD1 or TRBD2 (5 bases each). Germline CDR1 reads SGDLS; CDR2 reads YYNGEE. Deletions cut 4 bases from V and 8 bases from J, with 20 bases between. The CDR3 has 15 residues. CDR3 DNA: TGTGCCAGCAGCTCGAGTCCGGGACCTCCCCGTACGCAGTATTTT. This sequence encodes CASSSSPGPPRTQYF. The full variable domain, its missing parts supplied by reference TRBV9 and TRBJ2-3, is DSGVTQTPKHLITATGQRVTLRCSPRSGDLSVYWYQQSLDQGLQFLIQYYNGEERAKGNILERFSAQQFPDLHSELNLSSLELGDSALYFCASSSSPGPPRTQYFGPGTRLTVL.

The genes are TRBV2 and TRBJ2-5, with a possible D match to TRBD1 (5 bases). The CDR3 is 15 amino acids. Germline V gene data show CDR1 as SNHLY and CDR2 as FYNNEI. The germline V and J ends were trimmed by 2 bases and 1 base, with 11 bases remaining between them. CDR3 DNA: TGTGCCAGCAGTGAAAGGGGTGCCATCCAAGAGACCCAGTACTTC. Translation gives CASSERGAIQETQYF.

The rearrangement uses TRBV11-2 and TRBJ2-7; TRBD2 agrees at 7 bases. Germline assignment: CDR1 SGHAT and CDR2 FQNNGV. Unmatched junction bases numbered 2, after V lost 3 bases and J lost 3 bases. CDR3 length: 13 amino acids. The CDR3 DNA sequence: TGTGCCAGCAGCTTCGGGGGGAACTACGAGCAGTACTTC. As protein: CASSFGGNYEQYF.